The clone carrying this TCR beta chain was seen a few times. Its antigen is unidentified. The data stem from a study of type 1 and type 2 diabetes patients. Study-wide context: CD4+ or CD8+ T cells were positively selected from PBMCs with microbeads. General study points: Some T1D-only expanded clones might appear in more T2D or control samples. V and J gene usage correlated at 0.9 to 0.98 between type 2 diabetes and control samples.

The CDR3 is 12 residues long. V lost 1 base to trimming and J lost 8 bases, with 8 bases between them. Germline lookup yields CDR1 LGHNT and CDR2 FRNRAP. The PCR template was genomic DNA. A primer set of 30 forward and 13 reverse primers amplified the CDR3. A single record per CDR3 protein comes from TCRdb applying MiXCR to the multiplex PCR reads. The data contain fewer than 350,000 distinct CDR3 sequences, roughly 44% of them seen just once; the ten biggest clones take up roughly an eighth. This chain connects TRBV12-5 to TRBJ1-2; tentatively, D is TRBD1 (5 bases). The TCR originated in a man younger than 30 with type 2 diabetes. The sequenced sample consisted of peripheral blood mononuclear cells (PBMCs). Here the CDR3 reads CASGLGRDGYTF. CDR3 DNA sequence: TGTGCTAGTGGTTTGGGTAGGGACGGCTACACCTTC.